The rows below give T cell receptor beta chains drawn from one sample of a study of cytomegalovirus exposure and HLA in healthy donors. TCRdb keeps only in-frame clones here, not all; method: immunoSEQ multiplex PCR. Here the sample spans tens of thousands of clones, approximately 93% being singletons. The specimen sequenced was PBMCs. These receptors were collected from a man between 18 and 29 years old in good health and CMV-seronegative. The CDR3 runs from the conserved cysteine through the conserved F or W. Each record gives: D gene, V gene, CDR3 length, clone size, J gene, CDR3 DNA, CDR3 protein. The D gene is left open where the match is weak. A row's size may be missing; if present it is once, few, many or a size class.

.	TRBV4-3	13	.	TRBJ1-3	TGCGCCAGCAGCCAAGTAAGCGGAAACACCATATATTTT	CASSQVSGNTIYF
.	TRBV21-1	18	.	TRBJ1-1	TGTGCCAGCAGCGGACTCAGGGGTCGCAGAGGGCGGAACACTGAAGCTTTCTTT	CASSGLRGRRGRNTEAFF
TRBD2	TRBV5-1	15	.	TRBJ2-5	TGCGCCAGCAGATTATTTAGCGGGAGATTGGAGACCCAGTACTTC	CASRLFSGRLETQYF
TRBD2	TRBV19	14	.	TRBJ2-1	TGTGCCAGTAGGAAGACTAGCGGCTACAATGAGCAGTTCTTC	CASRKTSGYNEQFF
TRBD1	TRBV18	19	.	TRBJ2-4	TGTGCCAGCTCGTATGCCGGGACAGGGAGCGACCAGACCAAAAACATTCAGTACTTC	CASSYAGTGSDQTKNIQYF
TRBD1	TRBV4-2	15	.	TRBJ2-1	TGTGCCAGCAGCCTCGGGACAGGGGGCTACAATGAGCAGTTCTTC	CASSLGTGGYNEQFF
.	TRBV6-5	16	.	TRBJ1-1	TGTGCCAGCAGTTACTCTCGCAGAAGGAGGAACACTGAAGCTTTCTTT	CASSYSRRRRNTEAFF
TRBD1	TRBV6-5	14	.	TRBJ2-2	TGTGCCAGCAGTTTGGGACAGCACACCGGGGAGCTGTTTTTT	CASSLGQHTGELFF
.	TRBV10-3	13	.	TRBJ1-5	TGTGCCACCCGGAGGGCGGAGAATCAGCCCCAGCATTTT	CATRRAENQPQHF
TRBD2	TRBV4-2	17	.	TRBJ2-5	TGTGCCAGCAGCCCCGAAACCAGGACTAGCGGGAGTGGGACCCAGTACTTC	CASSPETRTSGSGTQYF
.	TRBV27	18	few	TRBJ2-6	TGTGCCAGCAGTTTATTACGGCAGGCAGCCTCTGGGGCCAACGTCCTGACTTTC	CASSLLRQAASGANVLTF
TRBD1	TRBV5-6	16	.	TRBJ1-1	TGTGCCAGCAGCTTGGAGACAGGGGAAGAACGCTGGGGAGCTTTCTTT	CASSLETGEERWGAFF
TRBD1	TRBV5-1	15	.	TRBJ1-5	TGCGCCAGCAGCCCCACAGGGGGTGGCAATCAGCCCCAGCATTTT	CASSPTGGGNQPQHF
TRBD1	TRBV18	15	.	TRBJ2-7	TGTGCCAGCTCAGAGGACAGGGAGTGGACCTACGAGCAGTACTTC	CASSEDREWTYEQYF
.	TRBV2	15	.	TRBJ2-4	TGTGCCAGCAACCGGGACACACTAGCCAAAAACATTCAGTACTTC	CASNRDTLAKNIQYF
TRBD1	TRBV25-1	12	.	TRBJ1-1	TGTGCCAGCAGGACGGGGGCAGGGGGAGCTTTCTTT	CASRTGAGGAFF
.	TRBV7-3	13	.	TRBJ1-2	TGTGCCAGCAGCTTGGACAGTAACTATGGCTACACCTTC	CASSLDSNYGYTF
.	TRBV9	15	.	TRBJ2-7	TGTGCCAGCAGCGTAGGGGTTTCAGGGGCTTACGAGCAGTACTTC	CASSVGVSGAYEQYF
TRBD1	TRBV10-3	13	.	TRBJ2-2	TGTGCCATCAGTAAGACAGGGACCGGGGAGCTGTTTTTT	CAISKTGTGELFF
TRBD1	TRBV4-3	16	.	TRBJ1-2	TGCGCCAGCAGCCAAATCTTGGGGACAGGCGACTATGGCTACACCTTC	CASSQILGTGDYGYTF
.	TRBV5-1	13	once	TRBJ2-2	TGCGCCAGCAGCTCCGTGCGGAGTGGGGAGCTGTTTTTT	CASSSVRSGELFF
.	TRBV4-1	14	once	TRBJ2-3	TGCGCCAGCAGCCAAGAGTTTGAGACAGATACGCAGTATTTT	CASSQEFETDTQYF
.	TRBV5-1	13	.	TRBJ2-7	TGCGCCAGCAGCTTGTTTCCTTTCTACGAGCAGTACTTC	CASSLFPFYEQYF
.	TRBV27	15	.	TRBJ1-2	TGTGCCAGCAGTTTAGTAGGGGGACCCGACTATGGCTACACCTTC	CASSLVGGPDYGYTF
.	TRBV5-6	14	.	TRBJ1-5	TGTGCCAGCAGCTTGTACGGGTACAATCAGCCCCAGCATTTT	CASSLYGYNQPQHF
TRBD1	TRBV5-1	15	.	TRBJ2-3	TGCGCCAGCAGTTGGGGACAGAGAGGGGCAGATACGCAGTATTTT	CASSWGQRGADTQYF
.	TRBV7-3	14	.	TRBJ2-2	TGTGCCAGCAGCACAACAGGGTTCACCGGGGAGCTGTTTTTT	CASSTTGFTGELFF